The clone carrying this TCR beta chain was counted between two and nine times. Its antigen is as yet unknown. These data originate in a study of cytomegalovirus exposure and HLA in healthy donors. General observations from the study: About 180 TCR beta chains were listed as cytomegalovirus-associated. Within the data, a cluster of highly shared sequence variants was likely a sequencing artifact.

PCR involved 60 Vbeta and 13 Jbeta primers. In the source study's methods: Roughly 76 million unique TCR beta chains, roughly 11 million of them shared, were counted by a later analysis. Sequenced by immunoSEQ multiplex PCR; TCRdb stores in-frame clones only, minus some. The V and J calls and clone size are taken from that table; D and trimming were inferred from the DNA. Of about 55,000 clones listed, 75% to 85% are singletons. This TCR derives from a female donor in good health and CMV-seronegative. Material: PBMCs.

CDR3: CASSVQGIGTEAFF. CDR3 DNA: TGCGCCAGCAGCGTACAGGGAATCGGCACTGAAGCTTTCTTT. This chain connects TRBV5-1 to TRBJ1-1; tentative D call: TRBD1 (6 bases). With 4 bases removed from V and 4 bases from J, the gap between germline ends came to 14 bases. This CDR3 is built from 14 residues. Germline V gene lookup returns CDR1 SGHRS and CDR2 YFSETQ.